Listed here are 12 T cell receptor beta chains from one sample, sequenced in a study of technical replicates of blood from a handful of donors. This table comes from immunoSEQ multiplex PCR, and its TCRdb copy is limited to in-frame clones, with some not included. The top ten clones hold approximately 0.4% of a sample with fewer than 85,000 clones, 92% of them seen once. Sequences were obtained from T cells isolated from PBMCs. These receptors were taken from a human donor in good health.

The chain combines TRBV11-3 with TRBJ1-3; a possible D gene is TRBD1 (5 bases). This CDR3 comprises 15 residues. Germline V lookup: CDR1 SGHNT, CDR2 YENEEA. Trimming removed 1 base from V and 2 bases from J, with 9 bases in between. The CDR3 protein is CASSLVGGAGNTIYF. The CDR3, as DNA: TGTGCCAGCAGCTTAGTCGGGGGAGCTGGAAACACCATATATTTT.

This chain links TRBV7-2 with TRBJ2-1; 10 bases align to TRBD2. The germline CDR1 and CDR2 sequences are SGHTA and FQGNSA. The CDR3 covers 15 residues. The V segment lost 5 bases and the J segment 4 bases; nucleotides outside the gene matches: 5. The CDR3 protein is CASSPSGRHYNEQFF. The CDR3, as DNA: TGTGCCAGCAGCCCTAGCGGGAGACATTACAATGAGCAGTTCTTC.

This chain connects TRBV28 to TRBJ2-1; TRBD1 is a possible D gene (6 bases). Germline CDR1 is MDHEN and CDR2 is SYDVKM. V lost 5 bases to trimming and J lost 5 bases, with 10 bases between them. This CDR3 has 13 amino acids. The CDR3 region is CASSLGQNNEQFF. The DNA of the CDR3 is TGTGCCAGCAGTCTTGGACAGAACAATGAGCAGTTCTTC.

This rearrangement joins TRBV7-9 to TRBJ2-7; 8 positions agree with TRBD1. The V segment lost 1 base and the J segment 4 bases; nucleotides outside the gene matches: 9. CDR3 length: 16 residues. CDR1 is SEHNR and CDR2 is FQNEAQ in the germline V gene (reference sequence). The CDR3 protein is CASSLVAGGYSYEQYF. The CDR3 DNA reads as TGTGCCAGCAGCTTAGTAGCAGGGGGCTATTCATACGAGCAGTACTTC. The whole variable domain, remainder taken from reference TRBV7-9 and TRBJ2-7, is DTGVSQNPRHKITKRGQNVTFRCDPISEHNRLYWYRQTLGQGPEFLTYFQNEAQLEKSRLLSDRFSAERPKGSFSTLEIQRTEQGDSAMYLCASSLVAGGYSYEQYFGPGTRLTVT.

V usage is TRBV4-1 and J usage is TRBJ2-1; 8 bases line up with TRBD1. CDR3 size: 16 residues. Germline V gene lookup returns CDR1 MGHRA and CDR2 YSYEKL. V was pared by 1 base and J by 5 bases, with 7 bases of the junction left unmatched. The DNA for the CDR3 is TGCGCCAGCAGCCAAGTGGGCCAACAGGGGGACAATGAGCAGTTCTTC. It codes for CASSQVGQQGDNEQFF.

The J gene is TRBJ2-5, the V gene TRBV7-2; D remains unclear. The CDR3 sequence is 15 residues long. With 5 bases removed from V and 0 bases from J, the gap between germline ends came to 13 bases. The germline gives CDR1 SGHTA, CDR2 FQGNSA. The CDR3 bases are TGTGCCAGCAGCGTGGCAGGCTTTTACCAAGAGACCCAGTACTTC. Its translation: CASSVAGFYQETQYF.

V is TRBV10-3 and J is TRBJ1-5, with TRBD1 as a possible D gene (6 bases). The CDR3 length is 14 residues. Germline V lookup: CDR1 ENHRY, CDR2 SYGVKD. V dropped 7 bases and J dropped 3 bases, with 13 bases sitting between them. CDR3 amino acids: CAITSGDTNQPQHF. In nucleotides, the CDR3 is TGTGCCATCACTAGCGGGGACACCAATCAGCCCCAGCATTTT.

The chain is built from TRBV19 and TRBJ2-1; 7 bases map to TRBD2. Losses at the gene ends were 4 bases for V and 8 bases for J; bases not matched to a gene: 11. CDR1 and CDR2 from the germline V gene are LNHDA and SQIVND (reference sequence). There are 15 residues in the CDR3. This chain's CDR3 is CASSTYSAGSYEQFF. CDR3 sequence (DNA): TGTGCCAGTAGTACCTACTCAGCGGGAAGTTATGAGCAGTTCTTC.

As DNA, the CDR3 is TGTGCCAGCACCCCGAGGGCGGCCTACAATGAGCAGTTCTTC. It translates to CASTPRAAYNEQFF. The chain employs TRBV6-5 and TRBJ2-1; D is perhaps TRBD2 (5 bases). Trimming cost V 7 bases and J 2 bases, with 12 bases left between them. The CDR3 covers 14 residues. CDR1 MNHEY and CDR2 SVGAGI come from the germline V gene.

The chain uses TRBV29-1 and TRBJ2-1; 10 nucleotides align to TRBD1. J lost 6 bases, V lost 7 bases, and 3 bases had no gene match. The CDR3 length is 12 residues. Germline CDR1 reads SQVTM; CDR2 reads ANQGSEA. The CDR3 coding sequence is TGCAGCGCAGGGGACAGGGGCAATGAGCAGTTCTTC. Residues: CSAGDRGNEQFF.

This clone has a single count. The rearrangement links TRBV6-1 to TRBJ2-3; tentatively, D is TRBD2 (5 bases). CDR3 length equals 17 residues. Germline values: CDR1 MNHNS, CDR2 SASEGT. Trimming shortened V by 3 bases and J by 2 bases, and 18 bases separated the two germline ends. In nucleotides, the CDR3 is TGTGCCAGCAGTGACATTGTGCGGGCCGCCTCCACAGATACGCAGTATTTT. Residues: CASSDIVRAASTDTQYF.

The chain employs TRBV27 and TRBJ2-1, with D unresolved. The CDR3 covers 13 residues. With 0 bases removed from V and 9 bases from J, the gap between germline ends came to 9 bases. Germline CDR1 MNHEY, CDR2 SMNVEV (reference sequence). CDR3: CASSLSVVSEQFF. The CDR3 nucleotides read TGTGCCAGCAGTTTATCGGTTGTGAGTGAGCAGTTCTTC.